The clone carrying this TCR beta chain occurred once. 13 Jbeta primers and 60 Vbeta primers were used for the PCR. Only in-frame clones appear in the TCRdb table, and some are missing; sequencing was by immunoSEQ multiplex PCR. The sample records more than 80,000 clones, about two thirds being singletons. Germline V lookup: CDR1 SGDLS, CDR2 YYNGEE. The CDR3 extends over 15 amino acids. Germline trimming cut 4 bases from V and 5 bases from J; bases unmatched to any gene: 9. The source of the sample is a study of cytomegalovirus exposure and HLA in healthy donors. Overall study: Sequencing of 150 million to 200 million T cells in an earlier analysis found 95 million to 120 million unique TCR beta sequences.

The origin of this receptor is a boy between 5 and 17 years old in good health and CMV-seronegative. Sequencing used PBMCs. The chain employs TRBV9 and TRBJ1-1, with 9 bases matching TRBD1. CDR3 sequence: CASSPWTGEGTEAFF. The CDR3 DNA follows: TGTGCCAGCAGCCCCTGGACAGGGGAGGGGACTGAAGCTTTCTTT.